This entry concerns a single T cell receptor (beta chain). The CDR3 has 14 amino acids. The V end lost 5 bases, the J end lost 1 base, and 13 bases lay between the germline ends. The germline V gene has CDR1 GTSNPN and CDR2 SVGIG (reference sequence). This entry is derived from a study of blood T cell repertoires in COVID-19. Study in general: The study drew acute and convalescent COVID-19 samples from the United States, Italy and Spain.

Using immunoSEQ multiplex PCR, the repertoire was profiled, and TCRdb retains in-frame clones only, with some absent. The sample records about 280,000 clones, almost 90% being singletons. This rearrangement joins TRBV30 to TRBJ2-3, with a weak D call TRBD2 (5 bases). The TCR comes from a woman in her twenties or thirties with COVID-19, enrolled during active disease. Sequencing was performed on peripheral blood. As DNA, the CDR3 is TGTGCCTGGGGTGGTTGGGAGCGCACAGATACGCAGTATTTT. Translating it yields CAWGGWERTDTQYF.